These T cell receptor beta chains were read from a single sample in a study of vaccination and CD4 T cells after COVID-19. Which antigens these TCRs recognize remains unknown. TCRdb fed the PCR reads into MiXCR, producing one record per CDR3 protein. Of 10,000 to 15,000 distinct CDR3 sequences listed, around 42% are singletons. This material consisted of CD4+ T cells from blood, cultured in vitro, taken before SARS-CoV-2 vaccination. These receptors were collected from a human donor who had recovered from COVID-19. Each CDR3 is given with its conserved first and last residue. Each record gives: V gene, CDR3 protein.

>TRBV20-1
CSARTLTDSGANVLTF
>TRBV7-2
CASSSYTDTQYF
>TRBV7-9
CASSLGQQIGGYTF
>TRBV4-3
CASSQGERGGDEQYF
>TRBV20-1
CSATGLPGQGAGETQYF
>TRBV20-1
CSARDLARGNTEAFF
>TRBV5-4
CASSLATGPLTEAFF
>TRBV20-1
CSARVLPGTEAFF
>TRBV20-1
CSARGYTEAFF
>TRBV10-3
CAISGDSPEAFF
>TRBV6-2/TRBV6-3
CASRVSGGAFETQYF
>TRBV20-1
CSATNRANYGYTF
>TRBV7-9
CASSLSQLVYEQYF
>TRBV24-1
CATSDHREGEAFF
>TRBV6-2/TRBV6-3
CASSFLGYEQYF
>TRBV19
CASSSQGAGYEQYF
>TRBV12-1
CASSCRTGPNYGYTF
>TRBV7-6
CASSFREGEKTNEQFF
>TRBV19
CASSMAGGGSGANVLTF
>TRBV28
CASRSPDLSSYNEQFF
>TRBV29-1
CSVEKVLSSWGGPDTQYF
>TRBV24-1
CATSDFRGTGNTIYF
>TRBV3-1
CASRWGQAENTEAFF
>TRBV6-5
CASSSLGTEAFF
>TRBV6-1
CASNIRTGLGGTQYF
>TRBV20-1
CSATSGGFSYEQYF
>TRBV11-3
CASSHAGLSQETQYF
>TRBV20-1
CSARIVLAVQETQYF
>TRBV28
CASSYKTGLVYQPQHF
>TRBV12-3/TRBV12-4
CASSPFGTGYLQPQHF
>TRBV20-1
CSAKGTATQPQHF
>TRBV20-1
CSAIRPGLAGGEQYF
>TRBV28
CASSPDGPQGSKETQYF
>TRBV20-1
CSAGLAGPMTYEQYF
>TRBV7-8
CASSLDLPQPQHF
>TRBV5-8
CASSRLSVSNQPQHF
>TRBV28
CASSLRGNSPLHF
>TRBV4-1
CASSRGQDQPQHF
>TRBV5-1
CASSLRGVKGDTQYF
>TRBV2
CASSDTVRNYGYTF
>TRBV6-1
CASSRTSGNQETQYF
>TRBV15
CATSREALSGANVLTF
>TRBV11-3
CASSSGLAATTYEQYF
>TRBV20-1
CSARIGNSNQPQHF
>TRBV6-1
CASSLTRNQPQHF
>TRBV6-2/TRBV6-3
CASSYYAGGINYGYTF
>TRBV7-3
CASSLSASGGDTQYF
>TRBV11-2
CASSPESRETQYF
>TRBV20-1
CSARPGLAGYEQYF
>TRBV15
CATSSSIAGGLPGEQYF
>TRBV28
CASSLPGNTEAFF
>TRBV20-1
CSARGGQAGFSYEQYF
>TRBV25-1
CASSVAMGQYF
>TRBV7-6
CASSLFLRETQYF